Presented here are 4 T cell receptor beta chains from one specimen sequenced in a study of blood T cell repertoires in COVID-19. Sequencing was performed with immunoSEQ multiplex PCR; in TCRdb, only in-frame clones are kept and a portion is missing. Found here are about 270,000 clones, roughly 93% of them singletons; the top ten hold about 2.3%. The sequencing sample was made of PBMCs or T cells enriched from blood (not recorded which). The receptors shown here come from a middle-aged woman with acute COVID-19.

The chain has TRBV19 and TRBJ2-5, with a weak D call TRBD1 (5 bases). Germline loops: CDR1 LNHDA, CDR2 SQIVND (reference sequence). V lost 4 bases to trimming and J lost 3 bases, with 9 bases between them. CDR3 length equals 13 residues. The CDR3 DNA reads TGTGCCAGTAGTACCCACAGGAAAGAGACCCAGTACTTC. Residues: CASSTHRKETQYF.

For this clone: Distinct nucleotide sequences in the sample also encode this CDR3. This chain uses TRBV20-1 with TRBJ1-1; no definite D call. Germline CDR1 and CDR2: DFQATT and SNEGSKA (reference sequence). The CDR3 length is 11 residues. V dropped 3 bases and J dropped 1 base, with 3 bases sitting between them. The CDR3 DNA reads TGCAGTGCTAGCCGGAACACTGAAGCTTTCTTT. This codes for CSASRNTEAFF.

This chain uses TRBV2 with TRBJ2-1; D not resolved. The CDR3 covers 15 residues. V dropped 3 bases and J dropped 8 bases, with 17 bases sitting between them. The germline V gene encodes CDR1 SNHLY and CDR2 FYNNEI. The CDR3 region is CASSDDGSPGDEQFF. CDR3 DNA: TGTGCCAGCAGTGACGACGGGTCCCCCGGCGATGAGCAGTTCTTC.

The chain uses TRBV7-9 and TRBJ2-1; 10 bases agree with TRBD2. The CDR3 totals 16 residues. From germline, CDR1 is SEHNR and CDR2 FQNEAQ (reference sequence). Trimming cost V 0 bases and J 3 bases; bases outside gene matches: 2. The CDR3 nucleotides read TGTGCCAGCAGCTTAGCTAGCGGGGGGATCTACAATGAGCAGTTCTTC. Translated, it gives CASSLASGGIYNEQFF.